Included here is one TCR beta chain sequence, with context. Its antigen is still unknown. Genomic DNA, serving as template, underwent TCR beta VDJ and CDR3 profiling. TCRdb ran MiXCR on the reads and lists one entry per CDR3 protein. The profile shows some 170,000 distinct CDR3 sequences, roughly 47% of them singletons. This sample is part of a study of CD8+CD57+ T cells in acquired aplastic anemia. Study context: The average for DNA from sorted CD4+ and CD8+ cells was 3 to 3.5 ug. Mean read depth for CD4+ cells from healthy donors was 10 million to 13 million.

Whole-study results and caveats: Patients shared some 30 CD8+ CDR3 sequences with controls.

V dropped 7 bases and J dropped 5; count of bases not matched to a gene: 8. Germline lookup yields CDR1 ENHRY and CDR2 SYGVKD. The CDR3 loop spans 15 amino acids. The J gene is TRBJ2-1, the V gene TRBV10-3, with 10 bases fitting TRBD1. The receptor's source is a human donor in good health. Sequences were obtained from sorted CD4+, CD8+, or CD8+CD57+ T cells (not recorded which) from PBMCs. CDR3 DNA sequence: TGTGCCATCAAGGGACAGGGGAAAGACGACAATGAGCAGTTCTTC. It codes for CAIKGQGKDDNEQFF.